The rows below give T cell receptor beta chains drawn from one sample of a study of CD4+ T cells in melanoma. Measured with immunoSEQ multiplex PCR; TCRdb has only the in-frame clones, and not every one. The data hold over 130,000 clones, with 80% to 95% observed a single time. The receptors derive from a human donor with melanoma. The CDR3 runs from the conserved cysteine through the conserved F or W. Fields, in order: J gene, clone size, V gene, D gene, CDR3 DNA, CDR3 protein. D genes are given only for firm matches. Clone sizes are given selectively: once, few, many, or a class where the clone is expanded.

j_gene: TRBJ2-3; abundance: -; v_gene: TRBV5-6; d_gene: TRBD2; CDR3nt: TGTGCCAGCAGCTCCAGCGGGGGGGCCGGAGATACGCAGTATTTT; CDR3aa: CASSSSGGAGDTQYF
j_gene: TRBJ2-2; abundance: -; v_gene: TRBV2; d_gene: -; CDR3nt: TGTGCCAGCAAAGTTCAGGGCCACGGGGAGCTGTTTTTT; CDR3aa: CASKVQGHGELFF
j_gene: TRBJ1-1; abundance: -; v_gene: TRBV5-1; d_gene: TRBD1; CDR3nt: TGCGCCAGCAGCTTTACGGGACAGGGGAACACTGAAGCTTTCTTT; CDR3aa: CASSFTGQGNTEAFF
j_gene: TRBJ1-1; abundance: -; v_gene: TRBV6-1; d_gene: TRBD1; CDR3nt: TGTGCCAGCAGGCCTGGAGGGACAGGGGGAGTTGAAGCTTTCTTT; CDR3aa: CASRPGGTGGVEAFF
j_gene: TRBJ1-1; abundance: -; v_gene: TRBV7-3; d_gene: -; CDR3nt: TGTGCCAGCAGCATCCAGGGTACCACTGAAGCTTTCTTT; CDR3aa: CASSIQGTTEAFF
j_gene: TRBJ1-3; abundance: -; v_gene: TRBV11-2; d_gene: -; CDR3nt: TGTGCCAGCAGCCCGACAGCATCCTCTGGAAACACCATATATTTT; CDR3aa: CASSPTASSGNTIYF
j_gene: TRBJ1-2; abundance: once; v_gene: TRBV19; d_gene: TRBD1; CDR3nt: TGTGCCAGTAGTATAAGGTGGGACAGGACTAACTATGGCTACACCTTC; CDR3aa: CASSIRWDRTNYGYTF
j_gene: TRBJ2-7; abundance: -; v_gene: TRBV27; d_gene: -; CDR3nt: TGTGCCAGCAGTTTGGTCCCCGGGGCCTACGAGCAGTACTTC; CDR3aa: CASSLVPGAYEQYF
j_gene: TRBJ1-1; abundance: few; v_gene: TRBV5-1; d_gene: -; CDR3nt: TGCGCCAGCAGCCCCAGGTGGGGGAGCTTGAACACTGAAGCTTTCTTT; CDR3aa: CASSPRWGSLNTEAFF
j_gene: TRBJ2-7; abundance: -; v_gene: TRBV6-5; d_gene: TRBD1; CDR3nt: TGTGCCAGCAGACAGCAGGGGGTTGGCGAGCAGTACTTC; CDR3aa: CASRQQGVGEQYF
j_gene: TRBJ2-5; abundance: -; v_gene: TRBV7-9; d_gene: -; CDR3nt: TGTGCCAGCAGCCTTAGATTACAAGAGACCCAGTACTTC; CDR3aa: CASSLRLQETQYF
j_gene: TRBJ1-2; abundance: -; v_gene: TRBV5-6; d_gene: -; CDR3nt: TGTGCCAGCAGCTTGGTTGGGGCATTGGGCTACACCTTC; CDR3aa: CASSLVGALGYTF
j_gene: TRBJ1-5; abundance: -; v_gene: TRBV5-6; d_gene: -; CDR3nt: TGTGCCAGCAGCTCGCGGGCGCAGGGAGTAGATCAGCCCCAGCATTTT; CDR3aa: CASSSRAQGVDQPQHF
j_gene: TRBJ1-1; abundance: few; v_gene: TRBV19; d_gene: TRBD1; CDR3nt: TGTGCCAGTAGGAGCCAGGGGGCTCTGGGGACCACTGAAGCTTTCTTT; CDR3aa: CASRSQGALGTTEAFF
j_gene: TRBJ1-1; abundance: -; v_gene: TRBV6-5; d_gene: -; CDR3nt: TGTGCCAGCAGTTACGGTCGGGGTCGCACTGAAGCTTTCTTT; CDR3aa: CASSYGRGRTEAFF
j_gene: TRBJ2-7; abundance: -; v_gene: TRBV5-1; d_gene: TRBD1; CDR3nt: TGCGCCAGCAGGGGACAGGGGTACTACGAGCAGTACTTC; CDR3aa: CASRGQGYYEQYF
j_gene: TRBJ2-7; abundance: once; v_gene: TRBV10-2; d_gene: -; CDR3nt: TGCGCCAGCAGTGAGAGGCAGGTCGAGCAGTACTTC; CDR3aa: CASSERQVEQYF
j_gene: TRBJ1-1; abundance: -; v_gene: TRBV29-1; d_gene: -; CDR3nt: TGCAGCGTGCAACAGGGATTGAACACTGAAGCTTTCTTT; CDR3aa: CSVQQGLNTEAFF
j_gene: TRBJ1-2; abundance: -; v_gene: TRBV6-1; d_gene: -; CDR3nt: TGTGCCAGCAGCCAAGTGTTTCCGAAGCCCTATGGCTACACCTTC; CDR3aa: CASSQVFPKPYGYTF
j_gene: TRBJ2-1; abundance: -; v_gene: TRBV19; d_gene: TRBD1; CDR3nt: TGTGCCAGCCAACAGGGGTCCCCCTACAATGAGCAGTTCTTC; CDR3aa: CASQQGSPYNEQFF
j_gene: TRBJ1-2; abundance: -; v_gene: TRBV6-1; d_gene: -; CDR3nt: TGTGCCAGCAGTGAAGGGGCAAACTATGGCTACACCTTC; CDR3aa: CASSEGANYGYTF
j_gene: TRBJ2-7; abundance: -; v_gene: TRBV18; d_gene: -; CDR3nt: TGTGCCAGCTCACTCAACGCCGGGTCGCAGGCCTACGAGCAGTACTTC; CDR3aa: CASSLNAGSQAYEQYF
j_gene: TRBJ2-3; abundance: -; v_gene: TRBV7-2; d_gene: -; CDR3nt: TGTGCCAGCAGTGAATCGACAGACAAAGATACGCAGTATTTT; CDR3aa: CASSESTDKDTQYF
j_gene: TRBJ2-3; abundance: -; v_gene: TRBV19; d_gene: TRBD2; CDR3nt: TGTGCCAGTAGTCCTAGACTAGCGGGGGGCAGGGATACGCAGTATTTT; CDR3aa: CASSPRLAGGRDTQYF
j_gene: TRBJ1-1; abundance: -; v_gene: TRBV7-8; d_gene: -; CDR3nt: TGTGCCAGCAGCTTAGTACCGGGAATGAACACTGAAGCTTTCTTT; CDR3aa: CASSLVPGMNTEAFF
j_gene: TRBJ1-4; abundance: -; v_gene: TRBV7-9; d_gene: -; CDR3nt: TGTGCCAGCAGCTTAGGAGGTGGTAGAGGAAAACTGTTTTTT; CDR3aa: CASSLGGGRGKLFF
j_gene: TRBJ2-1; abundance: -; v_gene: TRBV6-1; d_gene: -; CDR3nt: TGTGCCAGCAGTGAATTCTCACCCATCTCCTACAATGAGCAGTTCTTC; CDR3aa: CASSEFSPISYNEQFF
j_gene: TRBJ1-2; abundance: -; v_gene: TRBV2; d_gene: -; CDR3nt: TGTGCCAGTACAGGGCAGCCAGTCTATGGCTACACCTTC; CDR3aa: CASTGQPVYGYTF
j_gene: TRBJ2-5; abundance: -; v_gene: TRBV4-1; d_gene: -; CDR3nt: TGCGCCAGCAGCCAACGGCCTGTGGGAGAGACCCAGTACTTC; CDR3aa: CASSQRPVGETQYF
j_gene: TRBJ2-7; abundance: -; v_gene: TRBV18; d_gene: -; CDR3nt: TGTGCCAGCTCACCTACAGGGCTTTCCTACGAGCAGTACTTC; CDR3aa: CASSPTGLSYEQYF
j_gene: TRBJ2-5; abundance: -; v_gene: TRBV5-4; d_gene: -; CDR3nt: TGTGCCAGCAGTTCTCGAGGAGGTTCCGAGACCCAGTACTTC; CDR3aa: CASSSRGGSETQYF
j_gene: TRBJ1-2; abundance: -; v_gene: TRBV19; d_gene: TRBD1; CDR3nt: TGTGCCAGTAGTATAGGAGAAGGGGGCCGGAACTATGGCTACACCTTC; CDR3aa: CASSIGEGGRNYGYTF
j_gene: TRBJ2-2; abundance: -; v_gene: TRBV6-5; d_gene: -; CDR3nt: TGTGCCAGCAGGATCACTAGGGCTGACACCGGGGAGCTGTTTTTT; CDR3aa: CASRITRADTGELFF
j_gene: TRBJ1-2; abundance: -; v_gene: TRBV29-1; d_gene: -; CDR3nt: TGCAGCTCGTGGGATGCTAACTATGGCTACACCTTC; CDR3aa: CSSWDANYGYTF